The 28 T cell receptor beta chains presented below share a single source sample, sequenced in a study of blood T cell repertoires in COVID-19. The protocol was immunoSEQ multiplex PCR, while the TCRdb copy is restricted to in-frame clones and leaves out a portion. The sample shows some 270,000 clones, roughly 85% of them seen only once. The sequenced sample was PBMCs or T cells enriched from blood (not recorded which). These receptors all stem from a woman aged 50 to 65 with acute COVID-19.

V and J are TRBV28 and TRBJ1-6; unclear D gene. This CDR3 comprises 16 residues. Between the trimmed V and J ends, which lost 6 bases and 0 bases, there was a span of 12 bases. Germline loops: CDR1 MDHEN, CDR2 SYDVKM. The CDR3 bases are TGTGCCAGCAGGCCACCGGAGAGCTCCTATAATTCACCCCTCCACTTT. Translated, it gives CASRPPESSYNSPLHF. The full variable domain, in which reference TRBV28 and TRBJ1-6 provide the parts outside the CDR3, is DVKVTQSSRYLVKRTGEKVFLECVQDMDHENMFWYRQDPGLGLRLIYFSYDVKMKEKGDIPEGYSVSREKKERFSLILESASTNQTSMYLCASRPPESSYNSPLHFGNGTRLTVT.

The rearrangement uses TRBV23-1 and TRBJ1-1, with a weak D call TRBD1 (5 bases). TRBV23-1 falls under the ORF class, with uncertain function. The CDR3 is made up of 18 amino acids. V was pared by 2 bases and J by 0 bases, with 19 bases between. CDR3: CASSQAMTETRLNTEAFF. The CDR3 nucleotides are TGCGCCAGCAGTCAAGCCATGACAGAGACACGATTGAACACTGAAGCTTTCTTT.

CDR3 sequence: CATSDPGHPNTEAFF. CDR3 sequence (DNA): TGTGCCACCAGTGATCCGGGACACCCGAACACTGAAGCTTTCTTT. The chain joins TRBV24-1 to TRBJ1-1; D may be TRBD1 (6 bases). CDR1 and CDR2 (germline): KGHDR, SFDVKD. Trimming left V 3 bases short and J 1 base short, with 11 bases between. The length of the CDR3 is 15 residues.

The CDR3 region is CASSLALTTGSNTEAFF. The DNA for the CDR3 is TGTGCCAGCAGCTTAGCGTTAACCACAGGGAGCAACACTGAAGCTTTCTTT. This sequence joins TRBV7-2 and TRBJ1-1, with D maybe TRBD1 (6 bases). The CDR3 length is 17 residues. V dropped 0 bases and J dropped 2 bases, with 16 bases sitting between them. The germline CDR1 and CDR2 sequences are SGHTA and FQGNSA.

The chain carries TRBV7-9 and TRBJ1-1; perhaps TRBD1 as D (6 bases). Germline V lookup: CDR1 SEHNR, CDR2 FQNEAQ (reference sequence). The CDR3 totals 13 residues. Trimming cost V 8 bases and J 1 base, with 11 bases left between them. The CDR3 reads CASFRGQNTEAFF. In DNA form, the CDR3 reads TGTGCCAGCTTCCGGGGACAGAACACTGAAGCTTTCTTT.

The V call is TRBV6-1, the J call TRBJ1-2, with 8 bases aligning to TRBD1. V lost 3 bases, J lost 8 bases, and 8 bases stayed unmatched. Germline loops: CDR1 MNHNS, CDR2 SASEGT. CDR3 length equals 14 residues. This chain's CDR3 is CASSDRQGPRGYTF. For the CDR3, the DNA is TGTGCCAGCAGTGACCGACAGGGGCCGAGGGGCTACACCTTC.

This clone was seen more than once but under ten times. V gene TRBV3-1 (or the pseudogene TRBV3-2) combines with J gene TRBJ1-6; 7 nucleotides agree with TRBD1. The germline gives CDR1 LGHDT, CDR2 YNNKEL (reference sequence). The ends lost 4 bases at V and 4 bases at J; junction bases unmatched: 4. CDR3 length equals 15 residues. CDR3 sequence reads: CASSRPGQYNSPLHF. In nucleotides, the CDR3 is TGTGCCAGCAGCCGTCCGGGACAGTATAATTCACCCCTCCACTTT.

This rearrangement joins TRBV5-1 to TRBJ1-2, with 8 bases aligning to TRBD1. The trim removed 3 bases at V and 0 bases at J, leaving 4 bases unmatched. The CDR3 extends over 15 amino acids. In germline, CDR1 is SGHRS, CDR2 YFSETQ. CDR3 sequence (DNA): TGCGCCAGCAGCTGGAGACAGGGGACTAACTATGGCTACACCTTC. It codes for CASSWRQGTNYGYTF.

The chain links TRBV7-9 to TRBJ1-5; the D is unclear. This CDR3 is built from 13 residues. The V gene lost 7 bases and the J gene lost 0 bases, with 7 bases spanning the gap. The germline V gene encodes CDR1 SEHNR and CDR2 FQNEAQ (reference sequence). The DNA for the CDR3 is TGTGCCAGCACCTCGTATAGCAATCAGCCCCAGCATTTT. Encoded protein: CASTSYSNQPQHF. Using reference TRBV7-9 and TRBJ1-5 for the parts outside the CDR3, the full variable domain is DTGVSQNPRHKITKRGQNVTFRCDPISEHNRLYWYRQTLGQGPEFLTYFQNEAQLEKSRLLSDRFSAERPKGSFSTLEIQRTEQGDSAMYLCASTSYSNQPQHFGDGTRLSIL.

The genes are TRBV7-2 and TRBJ2-7; 11 bases fit TRBD1. Trimming at V came to 4 bases and at J to 4 bases, leaving 9 bases not matched to a gene. Germline lookup yields CDR1 SGHTA and CDR2 FQGNSA. The CDR3 extends over 16 amino acids. CDR3 nucleotides: TGTGCCAGCAGCTATGCGGCCGGGACAGGGGGTTACGAGCAGTACTTC. This encodes CASSYAAGTGGYEQYF.

The chain carries TRBV5-1 and TRBJ1-1, with D perhaps TRBD1 (5 bases). Trimming took 4 bases from V and 8 from J, leaving 12 bases between them. Looked up from germline, CDR1 is SGHRS and CDR2 is YFSETQ. The CDR3 sequence is 12 residues long. CDR3 coding DNA: TGCGCCAGCAGCCGGCTGGGGGGAGAAGCTTTCTTT. It translates to CASSRLGGEAFF.

The chain joins TRBV19 to TRBJ1-5; D is unclear. Per germline, CDR1 LNHDA and CDR2 SQIVND (reference sequence). V lost 0 bases, J lost 0 bases, and 27 bases lay in between. This CDR3 contains 22 residues. This CDR3 reads CASSIDLRWVRSKEDSNQPQHF. CDR3 DNA sequence: TGTGCCAGTAGTATAGATTTAAGGTGGGTGAGGTCGAAAGAGGATAGCAATCAGCCCCAGCATTTT. Looking up the rest from reference TRBV19 and TRBJ1-5 gives the full variable domain: DGGITQSPKYLFRKEGQNVTLSCEQNLNHDAMYWYRQDPGQGLRLIYYSQIVNDFQKGDIAEGYSVSREKKESFPLTVTSAQKNPTAFYLCASSIDLRWVRSKEDSNQPQHFGDGTRLSIL.

The chain is built from TRBV5-4 and TRBJ2-5, with a possible D match to TRBD1 (6 bases). This CDR3 has 15 residues. Germline assignment: CDR1 SGHNT and CDR2 YYREEE (reference sequence). Trimming shortened V by 1 base and J by 4 bases, and 14 bases separated the two germline ends. The CDR3 sequence is CASSLPGASGETQYF. For the CDR3, the DNA is TGTGCCAGCAGCTTGCCAGGGGCCTCAGGAGAGACCCAGTACTTC.

The chain joins TRBV4-3 to TRBJ2-3, with no clear D. Per germline, CDR1 LGHNA and CDR2 YSLEER. Deletions cut 2 bases from V and 2 bases from J, with 5 bases between. CDR3 length equals 13 residues. The CDR3 loop is CASSQQDTDTQYF. The CDR3 coding sequence is TGCGCCAGCAGCCAACAGGACACAGATACGCAGTATTTT.

This clone showed up just once. The genes are TRBV15 and TRBJ2-1, with D possibly being TRBD1 (8 bases). The CDR3 has 17 amino acids. V was trimmed by 3 bases and J by 2 bases, leaving 17 bases between them. The germline V gene has CDR1 LNHNV and CDR2 YYDKDF (reference sequence). CDR3 bases: TGTGCCACCAGCAGCCCCGGACAGGGAGGGACCTACAATGAGCAGTTCTTC. This codes for CATSSPGQGGTYNEQFF. The full variable domain, rest sourced from reference TRBV15 and TRBJ2-1, is DAMVIQNPRYQVTQFGKPVTLSCSQTLNHNVMYWYQQKSSQAPKLLFHYYDKDFNNEADTPDNFQSRRPNTSFCFLDIRSPGLGDTAMYLCATSSPGQGGTYNEQFFGPGTRLTVL.

This clone has just one count. V is TRBV18 and J is TRBJ1-6, with 11 bases fitting TRBD1. CDR1 is KGHSH and CDR2 is LQKENI in the germline V gene. Trimming cost V 1 base and J 13 bases; bases outside gene matches: 6. CDR3 length: 15 residues. The CDR3 nucleotides are TGTGCCAGCTCACCACTGCAGGGACAGGGGGGGCCCCTCCACTTT. Translating gives CASSPLQGQGGPLHF.

CDR3: CASSQSRDRDGYTF. CDR3 DNA: TGCGCCAGCAGTCAATCGAGGGACAGAGATGGCTACACCTTC. The rearrangement links TRBV23-1 to TRBJ1-2; 7 bases are a match to TRBD1. TRBV23-1 is an open reading frame whose function is uncertain. CDR3 length equals 14 residues. V trimming: 0 bases; J trimming: 6 bases; junction bases outside the gene matches: 4.

The CDR3 nucleotides read TGTGCCAGCAGCACCAGGACCAGGAGGGGCTACACCTTC. This translates into CASSTRTRRGYTF. The chain carries TRBV14 and TRBJ1-2; no clear D gene. Trimming took off 5 bases at V and 8 bases at J, with 15 bases between the two ends. From germline, CDR1 is SGHDN and CDR2 FVKESK. This CDR3 has 13 amino acids.

V usage is TRBV6-2 or TRBV6-3 and J usage is TRBJ1-5, with D possibly matching TRBD1 (5 bases). There are 15 residues in the CDR3. V was clipped by 5 bases and J by 4 bases, with 15 bases between them. Germline loops: CDR1 MNHEY, CDR2 SVGEGT. CDR3 nucleotides: TGTGCCAGCAGTATGGGTCGGGGGTGGAATCAGCCCCAGCATTTT. It yields the protein CASSMGRGWNQPQHF.

The table lists this clone with a few counts. V usage is TRBV3-1 (or the pseudogene TRBV3-2) and J usage is TRBJ1-1; a possible D gene is TRBD1 (6 bases). V was shortened by 4 bases and J by 0 bases, with 9 bases between the two germline ends. The germline gives CDR1 LGHDT, CDR2 YNNKEL (reference sequence). This CDR3 is built from 14 residues. The chain's CDR3 is CASSLTGMNTEAFF. The CDR3 nucleotides read TGTGCCAGCAGCCTAACAGGGATGAACACTGAAGCTTTCTTT.

J is TRBJ1-1 and V is TRBV11-3; no firm D call. The germline gives CDR1 SGHNT, CDR2 YENEEA. There are 13 residues in the CDR3. Trimming shortened V by 5 bases and J by 4 bases, and 11 bases separated the two germline ends. CDR3 region: CASSGEGGTEAFF. CDR3 sequence (DNA): TGTGCCAGCAGCGGGGAGGGAGGCACTGAAGCTTTCTTT.

The CDR3 DNA reads TGTGCCAGTAGCCTGACCCCCGGGATAAGCAATCAGCCCCAGCATTTT. Translated: CASSLTPGISNQPQHF. The V and J genes are TRBV19 and TRBJ1-5; the D is unclear. There are 16 residues in the CDR3. Germline assignment: CDR1 LNHDA and CDR2 SQIVND (reference sequence). V shed 6 bases and J shed 1 base, with 16 bases lying between them.

V is TRBV6-5 and J is TRBJ2-3, with a possible D match to TRBD1 (5 bases). The CDR3 is 12 residues long. Looked up from germline, CDR1 is MNHEY and CDR2 is SVGAGI. Trimming left V 6 bases short and J 5 bases short, with 9 bases between. The CDR3 loop reads CASSRDRDTQYF. CDR3 sequence (DNA): TGTGCCAGCAGCCGCGACAGAGATACGCAGTATTTT.

This chain links TRBV19 with TRBJ1-4; TRBD1 might be the D (6 bases). Germline-derived CDR1 and CDR2 are LNHDA and SQIVND (reference sequence). The CDR3 has 15 amino acids. V lost 3 bases and J 4 bases, leaving 12 bases between the germline ends. CDR3 nucleotides: TGTGCCAGTAGTATGCGGACAGACTTTAATGAAAAACTGTTTTTT. Translation: CASSMRTDFNEKLFF. The variable domain in full, with the rest retrieved from reference TRBV19 and TRBJ1-4, is DGGITQSPKYLFRKEGQNVTLSCEQNLNHDAMYWYRQDPGQGLRLIYYSQIVNDFQKGDIAEGYSVSREKKESFPLTVTSAQKNPTAFYLCASSMRTDFNEKLFFGSGTQLSVL.

This chain links TRBV10-3 with TRBJ1-1; the match to TRBD1 covers 9 bases. This CDR3 is 13 amino acids long. Germline V gene data show CDR1 as ENHRY and CDR2 as SYGVKD. V lost 9 bases, J lost 1 base, and 3 bases stayed unmatched. The CDR3 loop is CAIGDRENTEAFF. The CDR3 region has the DNA TGTGCCATTGGGGACAGGGAGAACACTGAAGCTTTCTTT.

CDR3 DNA sequence: TGTGCCAGCAGTTACCGGCAGGGATGGGCTTTCTTT. Protein: CASSYRQGWAFF. This chain connects TRBV6-2 or TRBV6-3 to TRBJ1-1; tentative D call: TRBD1 (5 bases). There are 12 residues in the CDR3. Trimming removed 2 bases at V and 11 bases at J, with 12 bases between. Germline-derived CDR1 and CDR2 are MNHEY and SVGEGT.

Comment on this clone: This sample includes further DNA sequences coding for the same CDR3. CDR3 coding DNA: TGTGCCAGCAGTGAATCTGGCGGTGAAGCTTTCTTT. This translates into CASSESGGEAFF. V usage is TRBV2 and J usage is TRBJ1-1; D is uncertain. Looked up from germline, CDR1 is SNHLY and CDR2 is FYNNEI. The CDR3 is made up of 12 amino acids. With 2 bases removed from V and 7 bases from J, the gap between germline ends came to 8 bases.

CDR3 DNA sequence: TGTGCCAGCAGTTCCCTGGACAGGGGGTCTCGTCGGTACACCTTC. It specifies CASSSLDRGSRRYTF. The chain combines TRBV6-9 with TRBJ1-2; 10 positions match TRBD1. CDR3 size: 15 residues. Germline CDR1 and CDR2: MNHGY and SVAAGI. J was trimmed by 11 bases and V by 4 bases; bases with no gene match: 13.